The 26 T cell receptor beta chains presented below share a single source sample, sequenced in a study of blood T cells in healthy people across ages (dated by TCRdb to the mid-2010s). The method was 5' RACE. Sequencing was performed on an Illumina HiSeq 2500. A second PCR of roughly 6 to 11 cycles was performed with a sample-barcoded 5' primer and a J-beta primer mix. The public reads were run again by TCRdb, first through fastp at Q25 and then through MiXCR, and only productive beta chains were kept. Each record represents a unique CDR3 protein, reported with the most common genes and DNA among its rows. Within this sample are around 1,700,000 distinct CDR3 sequences, with 28% of them counted one time only. Clones ranked in the top ten supply about 8% of the sample. Specimen: blood. Every receptor here comes from a woman in her 30s in good health.

In this sample, this clonotype turned up a few times. The chain recombines TRBV11-2 with TRBJ2-7; D is unclear. Germline V lookup: CDR1 SGHAT, CDR2 FQNNGV. The V end was cut by 1 base, the J end by 11 bases, with 15 bases between. The CDR3 has 13 amino acids. CDR3 DNA sequence: TGTGCCAGCAGCTTAGTACCTTTAGTAGAGGAGTACTTC. Its translation is CASSLVPLVEEYF.

This clonotype was observed a handful of times. The chain links TRBV10-1 to TRBJ2-1; maybe TRBD2 (7 bases). This CDR3 is built from 15 residues. Germline lookup yields CDR1 WNHNN and CDR2 SYGVQD (reference sequence). Trimming took off 2 bases at V and 7 bases at J, with 15 bases between the two ends. The CDR3 spells CASSEAGASGNEQFF. The DNA of the CDR3 is TGCGCCAGCAGTGAGGCGGGGGCCAGTGGTAATGAGCAGTTCTTC.

V and J are TRBV27 and TRBJ1-5; TRBD1 might be the D (6 bases). The germline CDR1 and CDR2 sequences are MNHEY and SMNVEV (reference sequence). The CDR3 extends over 15 amino acids. Trimming took off 6 bases at V and 8 bases at J, with 20 bases between the two ends. CDR3 coding DNA: TGTGCCAGCAGATTAACAGGGCGCCCGAAGGAGCCCCAGCATTTT. Translation: CASRLTGRPKEPQHF.

The chain combines TRBV29-1 with TRBJ1-5, with unresolved D. This CDR3 comprises 14 residues. Germline values: CDR1 SQVTM, CDR2 ANQGSEA. Trimming cost V 5 bases and J 6 bases, with 17 bases left between them. CDR3 sequence: CSVRTTSGSQPQHF. As DNA, the CDR3 is TGCAGCGTTCGAACGACATCGGGGAGTCAGCCCCAGCATTTT.

This clonotype has only a few counts. The chain has TRBV10-3 and TRBJ2-7, with 8 positions matching TRBD1. With 3 bases clipped from V and 5 bases from J, the junction kept 9 bases outside the gene matches. CDR1 and CDR2 from the germline V gene are ENHRY and SYGVKD. The length of the CDR3 is 15 residues. DNA of the CDR3: TGTGCCATCAGTGACTCCCGGACAGGGAAGGACGAGCAGTACTTC. It codes for CAISDSRTGKDEQYF.

This clonotype has a single count. The chain combines TRBV7-2 with TRBJ2-2; D remains ambiguous. CDR3 length: 14 amino acids. Trimming took 11 bases from V and 2 from J, leaving 15 bases between them. In germline, CDR1 is SGHTA, CDR2 FQGNSA. Here the CDR3 reads CAASQALNTGELFF. The CDR3 DNA reads as TGTGCCGCATCCCAGGCCCTAAACACCGGGGAGCTGTTTTTT.

The chain carries TRBV7-7 and TRBJ2-3; TRBD2 is a possible D gene (6 bases). CDR1 is SSHAT and CDR2 is FNYEAQ in the germline V gene (reference sequence). The CDR3 runs to 14 residues. V was cut by 4 bases and J by 4 bases, with 12 bases left in between. The CDR3, as DNA: TGTGCCAGCAGCTCGACTAGAGGGGCAGATACGCAGTATTTT. Protein: CASSSTRGADTQYF.

This clonotype was counted between two and nine times. The V call is TRBV20-1, the J call TRBJ1-2, with 7 bases matching TRBD1. V dropped 3 bases and J dropped 8; count of bases not matched to a gene: 6. The germline CDR1 and CDR2 sequences are DFQATT and SNEGSKA (reference sequence). The CDR3 loop spans 12 amino acids. Written as DNA, the CDR3 is TGCAGTGCTAGGGGACAGCCGGGAGGCTACACCTTC. As protein: CSARGQPGGYTF.

This clonotype appeared a single time. The junction shows a germline mismatch at one end, possibly a read error. This chain links TRBV12-3 or TRBV12-4 with TRBJ2-1; 7 bases align to TRBD2. The CDR3 covers 14 residues. In nucleotides, the CDR3 is TGTACCAGCAGACCGGGACTACCGGGCTCGGAGCAGTTCTTC. Translation gives CTSRPGLPGSEQFF.

This clonotype was counted only a few times. The chain has TRBV7-2 and TRBJ2-5; TRBD2 is a possible D gene (5 bases). The V gene lost 6 bases and the J gene lost 7 bases, with 18 bases spanning the gap. The CDR3 has 14 residues. Germline V gene data show CDR1 as SGHTA and CDR2 as FQGNSA. The CDR3 DNA is TGTGCCAGCAGTTCGACGGGGAGCCCAAGGACCCAGTACTTC. Amino acids: CASSSTGSPRTQYF. The complete variable domain, with remaining parts taken from reference TRBV7-2 and TRBJ2-5, reads GAGVSQSPSNKVTEKGKDVELRCDPISGHTALYWYRQSLGQGLEFLIYFQGNSAPDKSGLPSDRFSAERTGGSVSTLTIQRTQQEDSAVYLCASSSTGSPRTQYFGPGTRLLVL.

The rearrangement links TRBV7-3 to TRBJ2-1, with 7 bases aligning to TRBD2. The CDR3 totals 14 residues. Germline CDR1 and CDR2: SGHTA and FQGTGA. V trimming: 1 base; J trimming: 5 bases; junction bases outside the gene matches: 2. CDR3 in DNA: TGTGCCAGCAGCTTAAGGGACTACAACAATGAGCAGTTCTTC. It encodes CASSLRDYNNEQFF.

The CDR3 sequence is CASSLMGAARDEQFF. The DNA for the CDR3 is TGTGCCAGCAGCTTAATGGGGGCGGCTAGGGATGAGCAGTTCTTC. V and J are TRBV7-3 and TRBJ2-1; a possible D gene is TRBD1 (6 bases). This CDR3 spans 15 amino acids. CDR1 and CDR2 from the germline V gene are SGHTA and FQGTGA. V was cut by 1 base and J by 8 bases, with 15 bases left in between.

Regarding this clonotype: The final CDR3 position lacks the conserved phenylalanine or tryptophan, pointing to a likely read error. The chain is built from TRBV25-1 and TRBJ2-7, with D tentatively TRBD1 (6 bases). Germline V lookup: CDR1 MGHDK, CDR2 SYGVNS. The V end was cut by 7 bases, the J end by 1 base, with 17 bases between. This CDR3 is built from 15 residues. This chain's CDR3 is CASTRSGAPSYEQYL. The CDR3 DNA reads as TGTGCCAGCACCCGGTCAGGGGCTCCTTCCTACGAGCAGTACCTC.

The V gene is TRBV5-1, the J gene TRBJ2-2; TRBD1 is a possible D gene (5 bases). Deletions cut 4 bases from V and 5 bases from J, with 18 bases between. CDR1 is SGHRS and CDR2 is YFSETQ in the germline V gene. The CDR3 runs 16 residues. The CDR3 DNA reads as TGCGCCAGCAGCCCCTCAGGACACCGCTTAACCGGGGAGCTGTTTTTT. Translated: CASSPSGHRLTGELFF. Filled out from reference TRBV5-1 and TRBJ2-2, the complete variable domain reads KAGVTQTPRYLIKTRGQQVTLSCSPISGHRSVSWYQQTPGQGLQFLFEYFSETQRNKGNFPGRFSGRQFSNSRSEMNVSTLELGDSALYLCASSPSGHRLTGELFFGEGSRLTVL.

V is TRBV15 and J is TRBJ2-1; the D gene is possibly TRBD2 (6 bases). CDR3 length: 16 residues. CDR1 is LNHNV, CDR2 YYDKDF, per germline (reference sequence). V was pared by 4 bases and J by 0 bases, with 13 bases between. CDR3 DNA: TGTGCCACCAGCAACATAGCGGTGAGCTCCTACAATGAGCAGTTCTTC. This codes for CATSNIAVSSYNEQFF. The variable domain in full, completed from reference TRBV15 and TRBJ2-1, reads DAMVIQNPRYQVTQFGKPVTLSCSQTLNHNVMYWYQQKSSQAPKLLFHYYDKDFNNEADTPDNFQSRRPNTSFCFLDIRSPGLGDTAMYLCATSNIAVSSYNEQFFGPGTRLTVL.

This clonotype has ten or more counts. The chain combines TRBV28 with TRBJ2-7, with D perhaps matching TRBD2 (7 bases). CDR3 size: 16 residues. From germline, CDR1 is MDHEN and CDR2 SYDVKM. V was shortened by 3 bases and J by 0 bases, with 15 bases between the two germline ends. The CDR3 coding sequence is TGTGCCAGCAGTTTGGGGGGGGCCATGAACTCCTACGAGCAGTACTTC. Its translation is CASSLGGAMNSYEQYF.

About this clonotype itself: The junction does not match germline at one end; this may be a read error. The rearrangement joins TRBV12-3 or TRBV12-4 to TRBJ2-3, with TRBD2 identical over 8 bases. This CDR3 is 15 amino acids long. CDR3 residues: CASSFTSGSTDAQYF. CDR3 in DNA: TGTGCCAGCAGTTTTACCAGCGGGAGCACAGATGCGCAGTATTTT.

The J gene is TRBJ2-3, the V gene TRBV20-1, with 7 positions matching TRBD2. Trimming removed 3 bases from V and 2 bases from J; junction bases left unmatched: 5. The CDR3 consists of 14 residues. Per the germline V gene, CDR1 is DFQATT and CDR2 is SNEGSKA (reference sequence). DNA of the CDR3: TGCAGTGCTAGTGGCGGGGGTTACACAGATACGCAGTATTTT. This sequence encodes CSASGGGYTDTQYF.

This clonotype was seen only a few times. V gene TRBV5-1 combines with J gene TRBJ2-1; maybe TRBD2 (5 bases). Germline CDR1 SGHRS, CDR2 YFSETQ. The CDR3 loop spans 13 amino acids. Trimming pared 2 bases from V and 8 bases from J, leaving 11 bases between. The chain's CDR3 is CASSLLLGDEQFF. CDR3 nucleotides: TGCGCCAGCAGCTTATTGCTCGGGGATGAGCAGTTCTTC. Combining the CDR3 with reference TRBV5-1 and TRBJ2-1 gives the whole variable domain KAGVTQTPRYLIKTRGQQVTLSCSPISGHRSVSWYQQTPGQGLQFLFEYFSETQRNKGNFPGRFSGRQFSNSRSEMNVSTLELGDSALYLCASSLLLGDEQFFGPGTRLTVL.

This clonotype was detected a few times. The chain carries TRBV19 and TRBJ2-7, with a possible D match to TRBD2 (5 bases). CDR1 and CDR2 (germline): LNHDA, SQIVND (reference sequence). The CDR3 sequence is 12 residues long. Deletions cut 1 base from V and 6 bases from J, with 7 bases between. The CDR3 sequence: CASSIGTAEQYF. CDR3 nucleotide sequence: TGTGCCAGTAGTATAGGGACTGCCGAGCAGTACTTC.

This clonotype showed up just a few times. The chain employs TRBV9 and TRBJ2-1; D remains unclear. Trimming took 3 bases from V and 9 from J, leaving 16 bases between them. There are 14 residues in the CDR3. CDR1 is SGDLS and CDR2 is YYNGEE in the germline V gene. The CDR3 DNA reads TGTGCCAGCAGCGAACGGTATTTAGCATCTGAGCAGTTCTTC. Its translation: CASSERYLASEQFF. Full variable domain (remainder filled in from reference TRBV9 and TRBJ2-1): DSGVTQTPKHLITATGQRVTLRCSPRSGDLSVYWYQQSLDQGLQFLIQYYNGEERAKGNILERFSAQQFPDLHSELNLSSLELGDSALYFCASSERYLASEQFFGPGTRLTVL.

This clonotype was recorded many times. This rearrangement joins TRBV6-1 to TRBJ1-6; D is uncertain. This CDR3 is built from 14 residues. Germline CDR1 reads MNHNS; CDR2 reads SASEGT. V lost 6 bases to trimming and J lost 7 bases, with 13 bases between them. The CDR3 protein is CASSPIPENSPLHF. For the CDR3, the DNA is TGTGCCAGCAGCCCTATCCCGGAGAATTCACCCCTCCACTTT.

This clonotype showed up many times. This sequence joins TRBV20-1 and TRBJ1-2; the D gene is possibly TRBD1 (6 bases). V dropped 6 bases and J dropped 4 bases, with 12 bases sitting between them. Germline-derived CDR1 and CDR2 are DFQATT and SNEGSKA (reference sequence). The CDR3 is made up of 12 amino acids. The CDR3 DNA reads TGCAGTGCCCCCAGAGGGGGCTATGGCTACACCTTC. It encodes CSAPRGGYGYTF.

This clonotype was counted a few times. The CDR3 DNA reads as TGTGCCAGCAGCCGGGGGCAGGAGAATTCACCCCTCCACTTT. Its protein is CASSRGQENSPLHF. The chain links TRBV9 to TRBJ1-6, with D possibly TRBD1 on 6 matching bases. This CDR3 contains 14 residues. Trimming shortened V by 4 bases and J by 7 bases, and 12 bases separated the two germline ends. The V gene's germline CDR1 is SGDLS and CDR2 YYNGEE. Based on the CDR3 plus reference TRBV9 and TRBJ1-6, the full variable domain is DSGVTQTPKHLITATGQRVTLRCSPRSGDLSVYWYQQSLDQGLQFLIQYYNGEERAKGNILERFSAQQFPDLHSELNLSSLELGDSALYFCASSRGQENSPLHFGNGTRLTVT.

With regard to this clonotype: The junction and the germline gene differ at one end; a read error may be behind it. The V and J genes are TRBV29-1 and TRBJ2-3; 8 bases map to TRBD1. This CDR3 spans 12 amino acids. Germline V gene data show CDR1 as SQVTM and CDR2 as ANQGSEA. The CDR3 loop reads CSVSTGADTLYF. The DNA for the CDR3 is TGCAGCGTTTCGACAGGGGCAGATACGCTGTATTTT.

In its sample, this clonotype was seen a few times. V gene TRBV4-3 combines with J gene TRBJ1-2; D unresolved. CDR1 and CDR2 (germline): LGHNA, YSLEER. The CDR3 is 15 amino acids. Trimming took off 0 bases at V and 8 bases at J, with 16 bases between the two ends. Written as DNA, the CDR3 is TGCGCCAGCAGCCAAGATCAAGACACAACCTCAGGCTACACCTTC. It codes for CASSQDQDTTSGYTF.